This T cell receptor beta chain is drawn from a study of shared clonotypes between healthy human individuals. Study-wide context: Per donor, CD8 memory used one plate, CD8 naive used two, CD4 memory used three and CD4 naive used three. Whole-study findings and limits: The study found lower generation probabilities in non-shared clonotypes than in those shared by all four donors.

Deep was the level used in running the assay. Measured with immunoSEQ multiplex PCR; TCRdb has only the in-frame clones, and not every one. Of some 550,000 clones in the sample, around 97% were seen once. Concerning this clone itself: As yet, its antigen is unknown.

CDR1 is MNHNS and CDR2 is SASEGT in the germline V gene. Trimming shortened V by 11 bases and J by 5 bases, and 18 bases separated the two germline ends. This CDR3 is built from 13 residues. Specimen: naive CD4+ T cells sorted from blood. Described subset: CD45RA+ positively selected. The chain has TRBV6-1 and TRBJ2-5; D is tentatively TRBD1 or TRBD2 (5 bases each). This clonotype was sampled from a woman aged 25-40 years in good health. The CDR3 protein is CAGREGPWETQYF. CDR3 in DNA: TGTGCCGGTCGAGAGGGGCCTTGGGAGACCCAGTACTTC.